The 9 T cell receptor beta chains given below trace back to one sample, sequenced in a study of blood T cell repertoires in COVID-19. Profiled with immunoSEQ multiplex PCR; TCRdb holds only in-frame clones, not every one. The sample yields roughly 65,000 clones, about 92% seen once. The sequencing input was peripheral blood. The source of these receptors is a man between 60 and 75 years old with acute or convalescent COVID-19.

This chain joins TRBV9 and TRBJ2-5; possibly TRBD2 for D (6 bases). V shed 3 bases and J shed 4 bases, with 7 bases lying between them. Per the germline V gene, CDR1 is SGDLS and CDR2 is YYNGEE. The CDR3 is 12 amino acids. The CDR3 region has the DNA TGTGCCAGCAGCGAGGGAGGAGAGACCCAGTACTTC. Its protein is CASSEGGETQYF. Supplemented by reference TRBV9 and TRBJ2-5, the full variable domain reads DSGVTQTPKHLITATGQRVTLRCSPRSGDLSVYWYQQSLDQGLQFLIQYYNGEERAKGNILERFSAQQFPDLHSELNLSSLELGDSALYFCASSEGGETQYFGPGTRLLVL.

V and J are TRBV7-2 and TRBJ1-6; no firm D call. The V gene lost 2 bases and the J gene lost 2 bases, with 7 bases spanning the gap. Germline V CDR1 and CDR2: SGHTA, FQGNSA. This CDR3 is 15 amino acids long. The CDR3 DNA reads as TGTGCCAGCAGCTTAATCGGGGCCTATAATTCACCCCTCCACTTT. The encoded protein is CASSLIGAYNSPLHF.

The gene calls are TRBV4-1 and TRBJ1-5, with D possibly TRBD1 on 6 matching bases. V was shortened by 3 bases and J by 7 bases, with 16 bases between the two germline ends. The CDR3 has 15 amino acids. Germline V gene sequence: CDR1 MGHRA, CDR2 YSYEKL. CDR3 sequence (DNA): TGCGCCAGCAGCCATAGAACAGGGTTAGAACAGCCCCAGCATTTT. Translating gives CASSHRTGLEQPQHF.

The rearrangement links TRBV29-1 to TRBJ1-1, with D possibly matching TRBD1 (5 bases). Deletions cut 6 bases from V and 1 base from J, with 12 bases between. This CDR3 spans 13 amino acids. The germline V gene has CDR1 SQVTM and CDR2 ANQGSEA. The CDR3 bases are TGCAGCGTGGGGGGACTACCGAACACTGAAGCTTTCTTT. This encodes CSVGGLPNTEAFF.

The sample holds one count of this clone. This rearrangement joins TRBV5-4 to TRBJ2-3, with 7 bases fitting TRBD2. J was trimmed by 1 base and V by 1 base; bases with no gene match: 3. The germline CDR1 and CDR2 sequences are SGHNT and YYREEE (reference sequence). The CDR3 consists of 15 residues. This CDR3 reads CASSLMAGGTDTQYF. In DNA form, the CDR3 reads TGTGCCAGCAGCTTGATGGCGGGGGGCACAGATACGCAGTATTTT.

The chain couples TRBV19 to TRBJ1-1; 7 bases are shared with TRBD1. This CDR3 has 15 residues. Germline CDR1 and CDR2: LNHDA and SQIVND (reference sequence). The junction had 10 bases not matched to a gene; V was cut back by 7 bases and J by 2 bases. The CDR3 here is CASTVWDRGNTEAFF. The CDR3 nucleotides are TGTGCCAGTACCGTATGGGACAGAGGAAACACTGAAGCTTTCTTT.

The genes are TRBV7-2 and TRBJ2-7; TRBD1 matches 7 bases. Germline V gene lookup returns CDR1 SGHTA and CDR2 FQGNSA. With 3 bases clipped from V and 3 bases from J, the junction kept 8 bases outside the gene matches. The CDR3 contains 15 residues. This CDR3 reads CASSFSGTDNYEQYF. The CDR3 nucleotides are TGTGCCAGCAGCTTTTCAGGGACAGATAACTACGAGCAGTACTTC.

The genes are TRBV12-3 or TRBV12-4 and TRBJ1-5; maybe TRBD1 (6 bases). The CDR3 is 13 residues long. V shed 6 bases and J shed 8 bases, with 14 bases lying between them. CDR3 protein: CASSRTAGKPQHF. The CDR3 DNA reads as TGTGCCAGCAGCAGGACAGCGGGGAAGCCCCAGCATTTT.

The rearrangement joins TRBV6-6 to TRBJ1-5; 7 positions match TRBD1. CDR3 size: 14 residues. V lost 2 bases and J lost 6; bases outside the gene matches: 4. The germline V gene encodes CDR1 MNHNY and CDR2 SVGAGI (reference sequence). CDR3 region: CASSYVSGGQPQHF. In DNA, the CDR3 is TGTGCCAGCAGTTACGTGTCAGGGGGTCAGCCCCAGCATTTT.